The source of this T cell receptor beta chain is a study of vaccination and CD4 T cells after COVID-19. Whole-study context: Overlapping SARS-CoV-2, HCoV-NL63, HCoV-OC43 and HCoV-229E spike peptides were used to stimulate cells.

An Oncomine TCR Beta short-read assay was used to sequence the DNA from cultured CD4+ T cells. Extraction of genomic DNA was performed on cultured CD4+ T cells. MiXCR, run by TCRdb on the PCR reads, gives a single entry per CDR3 protein. The repertoire includes more than 15,000 distinct CDR3 sequences, 45% to 65% of them detected once, and about 30% sits in the top ten. V was pared by 4 bases and J by 0 bases, with 11 bases between. This CDR3 is built from 16 residues. Germline V lookup: CDR1 SGHNT, CDR2 YYREEE (reference sequence). This sample's treatment: roughly 10-day PBMC culture with coronavirus spike peptide pools or control peptides (ViraFEST assay). Using peptide pools, antigen-specific T cells were expanded in ViraFEST before TCRs were sequenced. Of note for this clonotype: The antigen is undetermined.

The sequenced sample was cultured CD4+ T cells from blood, obtained after SARS-CoV-2 vaccination. V is TRBV5-4 and J is TRBJ1-6; tentatively, D is TRBD1 (6 bases). This clonotype originated in a human donor with COVID-19. CDR3 coding DNA: TGTGCCAGCAGCAAGGGACAAGACTCCTATAATTCACCCCTCCACTTT. Amino acid sequence: CASSKGQDSYNSPLHF.